One TCR beta chain is described in this entry. This sample is part of a study of blood T cell repertoires in COVID-19. At the level of the study: The United States, Italy and Spain were the sources of the acute and convalescent COVID-19 samples. T cells, B-cell-depleted T cells, or PBMCs supplied cDNA or gDNA.

Original processing methods: From reference gene primer amplification, estimates of nucleated cell counts were derived. Sequencing used immunoSEQ multiplex PCR; TCRdb keeps in-frame clones, though not all of them. V and J calls and clone size come straight from that table; D and trimming were deduced from the DNA. The sample carries more than 300,000 clones, 87% recorded once. This CDR3 is 15 amino acids long. Seattle's enrolled individuals joined amid active infection and were then monitored longitudinally. This TCR was sampled from a woman between 45 and 60 years old with COVID-19, enrolled during active disease. The sample comprised peripheral blood. The rearrangement joins TRBV21-1 to TRBJ2-3; TRBD2 was called by the table and not checked on the DNA. TRBV21-1 is an annotated pseudogene. CDR3: CASSREKLSTDTQYF. The CDR3 DNA is TGTGCCAGCAGCAGGGAGAAGCTAAGCACAGATACGCAGTATTTT.